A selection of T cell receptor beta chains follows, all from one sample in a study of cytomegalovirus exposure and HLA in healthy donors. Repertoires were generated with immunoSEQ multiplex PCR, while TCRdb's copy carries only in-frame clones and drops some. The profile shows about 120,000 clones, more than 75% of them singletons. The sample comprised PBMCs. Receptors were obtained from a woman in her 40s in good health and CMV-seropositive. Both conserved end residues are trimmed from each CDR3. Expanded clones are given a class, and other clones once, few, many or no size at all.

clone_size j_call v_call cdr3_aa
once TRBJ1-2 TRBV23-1 ASSHYRSGYT
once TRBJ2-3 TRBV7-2 ASSRRVGLDGTQY
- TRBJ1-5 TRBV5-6 ASSLGGSSNQPQH
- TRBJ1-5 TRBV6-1 ASREGQSSNQPQH
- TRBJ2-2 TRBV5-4 ASSPTGRGAGELF
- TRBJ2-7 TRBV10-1 ASSPGTIPLEQY
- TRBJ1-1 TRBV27 ASSPSDRGTEAF
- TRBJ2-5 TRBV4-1 ASSRVGGRVQETQY
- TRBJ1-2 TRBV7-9 ASSRDSRSNYGYT
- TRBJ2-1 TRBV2 ASSGTGASYNEQF
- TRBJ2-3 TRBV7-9 ASSLVAGAWDTQY
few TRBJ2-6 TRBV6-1 ASEGVSGANVLT
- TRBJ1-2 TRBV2 ASRASYGYT
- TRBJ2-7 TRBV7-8 ASSLPWGRTYEQY
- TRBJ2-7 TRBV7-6 ASSLFGTGEDEQY
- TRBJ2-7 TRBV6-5 ASSRGLLYEQY
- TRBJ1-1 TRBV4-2 ASSQDRQGNTEAF
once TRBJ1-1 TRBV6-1 ASSLPRTGSEAF
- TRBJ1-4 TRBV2 ASFSSASYNEKLF
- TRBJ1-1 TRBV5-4 ASSLGQGIGTEAF